One sample yielded the 25 T cell receptor beta chains listed below, sequenced in a study of T cell responses to AZD1222 COVID-19 vaccine. Clones were read by immunoSEQ multiplex PCR, and TCRdb kept only the in-frame ones, dropping some. The sample consists of around 140,000 clones, 89% of them appearing once. The sequenced sample was peripheral blood, obtained 28 days after the second AZD1222 dose. These receptors all stem from an adult who received the AZD1222 COVID-19 vaccine.

The chain combines TRBV2 with TRBJ1-4, with TRBD1 matching over 9 bases. CDR3 length: 15 residues. CDR1 and CDR2 (germline): SNHLY, FYNNEI. V was clipped by 6 bases and J by 8 bases; unmatched bases: 10. The CDR3 is CASRSKTGGREKLFF. In nucleotides, the CDR3 is TGTGCCAGCAGATCTAAGACAGGGGGAAGGGAAAAACTGTTTTTT.

This chain's CDR3 is CASTQMNTEAFF. CDR3 coding DNA: TGTGCCAGCACCCAAATGAACACTGAAGCTTTCTTT. The rearrangement uses TRBV28 and TRBJ1-1; unclear D gene. The germline V gene encodes CDR1 MDHEN and CDR2 SYDVKM. This CDR3 has 12 amino acids. Between the trimmed V and J ends, which lost 7 bases and 0 bases, there was a span of 6 bases.

Here the CDR3 DNA reads TGTGCCAGCAGCTCGGTGGGGACATCAGAAGGCTACACCTTC. Its protein is CASSSVGTSEGYTF. V gene TRBV9 combines with J gene TRBJ1-2; a weak D match, TRBD1 (6 bases). The CDR3 runs to 14 residues. The V gene's germline CDR1 is SGDLS and CDR2 YYNGEE. Trimming cost V 4 bases and J 8 bases, with 18 bases left between them.

The chain is built from TRBV4-3 and TRBJ2-5; a weak D match, TRBD1 (6 bases). V lost 4 bases and J 2 bases, leaving 11 bases between the germline ends. CDR3 size: 14 residues. Germline CDR1 reads LGHNA; CDR2 reads YSLEER. CDR3 residues: CASSPRDKQETQYF. In DNA form, the CDR3 reads TGCGCCAGCAGCCCCCGGGACAAGCAAGAGACCCAGTACTTC.

This chain links TRBV6-4 with TRBJ2-7; perhaps TRBD2 as D (6 bases). This CDR3 has 15 amino acids. Trimming cost V 5 bases and J 1 base, with 15 bases left between them. From germline, CDR1 is MRHNA and CDR2 SNTAGT. This chain's CDR3 is CASSMEFGSSYEQYF. The CDR3 DNA is TGTGCCAGCAGTATGGAGTTCGGGAGTTCCTACGAGCAGTACTTC.

The rearrangement uses TRBV28 and TRBJ1-4, with a tentative D call TRBD1 (6 bases). The germline V gene has CDR1 MDHEN and CDR2 SYDVKM. This CDR3 is 15 amino acids long. The V and J ends lost 4 bases and 0 bases respectively, with 9 bases between them. CDR3 coding DNA: TGTGCCAGCAGTTCCCGACAGGCAACTAATGAAAAACTGTTTTTT. Translating it yields CASSSRQATNEKLFF.

This clone appeared a single time. The chain combines TRBV5-1 with TRBJ1-1, with TRBD1 identical over 8 bases. V trimming: 4 bases; J trimming: 4 bases; junction bases outside the gene matches: 6. The CDR3 extends over 14 amino acids. CDR1 SGHRS and CDR2 YFSETQ come from the germline V gene. CDR3 region: CASSPLGTGTEAFF. For the CDR3, the DNA is TGCGCCAGCAGCCCCCTTGGGACAGGCACTGAAGCTTTCTTT.

This rearrangement joins TRBV27 to TRBJ1-1; maybe TRBD1 (5 bases). Trimming took off 4 bases at V and 4 bases at J, with 13 bases between the two ends. The CDR3 is 14 residues long. Germline V lookup: CDR1 MNHEY, CDR2 SMNVEV (reference sequence). This chain's CDR3 is CASSSRLGRTEAFF. CDR3 nucleotide sequence: TGTGCCAGCAGTTCTCGGTTGGGGCGCACTGAAGCTTTCTTT.

This clone was observed a single time. The chain links TRBV5-1 to TRBJ2-1, with a tentative D call TRBD2 (5 bases). The CDR3 totals 15 residues. CDR1 SGHRS and CDR2 YFSETQ come from the germline V gene. The V end was cut by 1 base, the J end by 7 bases, with 15 bases between. CDR3 DNA: TGCGCCAGCAGCTTGTGGGCGGGCCCTGAGAATGAGCAGTTCTTC. Translation gives CASSLWAGPENEQFF.

This chain links TRBV7-3 with TRBJ1-1; 9 bases align to TRBD1. The CDR3 length is 18 residues. Losses at the gene ends were 4 bases for V and 4 bases for J; bases not matched to a gene: 16. The germline gives CDR1 SGHTA, CDR2 FQGTGA. This CDR3 is CASSSLRTGVGVSTEAFF. The CDR3 DNA reads as TGTGCCAGCAGCTCCCTTCGGACAGGGGTTGGGGTGAGCACTGAAGCTTTCTTT.

The chain employs TRBV4-1 and TRBJ1-2; unclear D gene. V was clipped by 0 bases and J by 4 bases, with 12 bases between them. CDR3 size: 15 residues. Germline-derived CDR1 and CDR2 are MGHRA and YSYEKL. The CDR3 protein is CASSQEDRVGYGYTF. The CDR3 DNA is TGCGCCAGCAGCCAAGAGGATCGGGTGGGCTATGGCTACACCTTC.

J is TRBJ1-5 and V is TRBV10-1; D is uncertain. Per the germline V gene, CDR1 is WNHNN and CDR2 is SYGVQD (reference sequence). Trimming cost V 7 bases and J 4 bases, with 14 bases left between them. The CDR3 is 14 residues long. CDR3 loop: CASTTRRPNQPQHF. The CDR3 bases are TGCGCCAGCACAACACGAAGGCCGAATCAGCCCCAGCATTTT.

The chain is built from TRBV6-5 and TRBJ1-1, with D hard to call. With 6 bases removed from V and 7 bases from J, the gap between germline ends came to 15 bases. Germline CDR1 reads MNHEY; CDR2 reads SVGAGI. The CDR3 loop spans 13 amino acids. The CDR3 here is CASRPNSVGEAFF. In DNA, the CDR3 is TGTGCCAGCAGGCCGAACTCCGTGGGTGAAGCTTTCTTT.

The rearrangement joins TRBV11-2 to TRBJ1-2; 7 bases are shared with TRBD1. Germline values: CDR1 SGHAT, CDR2 FQNNGV. The CDR3 extends over 15 amino acids. V shed 2 bases, J shed 3 bases, and the junction held 6 bases outside the gene matches. The DNA for the CDR3 is TGTGCCAGCAGCTTAATGGGGACAGAGCACTATGGCTACACCTTC. Its translation: CASSLMGTEHYGYTF.

The V gene is TRBV5-1, the J gene TRBJ2-3, with 9 bases lining up with TRBD1. V was pared by 7 bases and J by 5 bases, with 14 bases of the junction left unmatched. This CDR3 region has 16 residues. Germline V gene data show CDR1 as SGHRS and CDR2 as YFSETQ. In nucleotides, the CDR3 is TGCGCCAGCTCTCCCGGGCCGGGACAGGGAGTAGATACGCAGTATTTT. It codes for CASSPGPGQGVDTQYF.

The CDR3 loop reads CASSPPGGNEKLFF. In nucleotides, the CDR3 is TGTGCCAGCAGTCCTCCAGGCGGGAATGAAAAACTGTTTTTT. This chain links TRBV2 with TRBJ1-4; D uncertain. The ends were cut back, 5 bases at V and 5 bases at J, with 12 bases in the middle. Germline V lookup: CDR1 SNHLY, CDR2 FYNNEI. The CDR3 runs to 14 residues.

This rearrangement joins TRBV6-1 to TRBJ1-1; D may be TRBD1 (5 bases). V lost 2 bases to trimming and J lost 5 bases, with 12 bases between them. The CDR3 is 14 amino acids. Germline V gene sequence: CDR1 MNHNS, CDR2 SASEGT. CDR3 DNA sequence: TGTGCCAGCAGTGAAATGGGGGACGAAACTGAAGCTTTCTTT. Translated, it gives CASSEMGDETEAFF.

The rearrangement uses TRBV25-1 and TRBJ2-5; 10 bases align to TRBD1. The CDR3 loop spans 16 amino acids. The trim removed 6 bases at V and 0 bases at J, leaving 7 bases unmatched. Per the germline V gene, CDR1 is MGHDK and CDR2 is SYGVNS. CDR3 in amino acids: CASSRLDRGYQETQYF. CDR3 bases: TGTGCCAGCAGCAGGTTGGACAGGGGGTACCAAGAGACCCAGTACTTC.

V gene TRBV28 combines with J gene TRBJ1-5; D is undetermined. This CDR3 is built from 14 residues. Germline V gene lookup returns CDR1 MDHEN and CDR2 SYDVKM. V shed 5 bases and J shed 5 bases, with 13 bases lying between them. CDR3 sequence (DNA): TGTGCCAGCAGTCTCCCCCAGGCCCATCAGCCCCAGCATTTT. Translation: CASSLPQAHQPQHF.

V is TRBV12-3 or TRBV12-4 and J is TRBJ2-1; a possible D gene is TRBD1 (5 bases). This CDR3 region has 12 residues. V was shortened by 6 bases and J by 10 bases, with 13 bases between the two germline ends. The CDR3 coding sequence is TGTGCCAGCAGAAACAGGTTTAGCGAGCAGTTCTTC. Protein product: CASRNRFSEQFF.

The CDR3 sequence: CATSRGSGRGSDTEAFF. DNA for the CDR3: TGTGCCACCAGCAGAGGGTCCGGGAGAGGGAGCGACACTGAAGCTTTCTTT. The rearrangement joins TRBV15 to TRBJ1-1; D not certain. CDR1 is LNHNV and CDR2 is YYDKDF in the germline V gene (reference sequence). Trimming stripped 1 base from V and 3 bases from J, with 18 bases between. The CDR3 consists of 17 residues.

The V and J genes are TRBV7-2 and TRBJ2-7, with D possibly matching TRBD2 (7 bases). CDR3 length equals 13 residues. Trimming cost V 5 bases and J 6 bases, with 14 bases left between them. Germline loops: CDR1 SGHTA, CDR2 FQGNSA. CDR3 amino acids: CASSTQGRGEQYF. The CDR3, as DNA: TGTGCCAGCAGCACCCAGGGGAGGGGCGAGCAGTACTTC.

A note on this clone: Mismatch with germline at one junction end may stem from a read error. The J gene is TRBJ2-7, the V gene TRBV2; 10 nucleotides agree with TRBD1. The CDR3 is made up of 14 amino acids. Looked up from germline, CDR1 is SNHLY and CDR2 is FYNNEI. This CDR3 is CASREDRGPYEQYF. In DNA form, the CDR3 reads TGTGCCAGCAGGGAAGACAGGGGGCCCTACGAGCAGTACTTC.

V gene TRBV19 combines with J gene TRBJ2-6; D may correspond to TRBD1 or TRBD2 (6 bases each). The CDR3 is 18 amino acids. CDR1 is LNHDA and CDR2 is SQIVND in the germline V gene (reference sequence). V shed 5 bases and J shed 4 bases, with 21 bases lying between them. In nucleotides, the CDR3 is TGTGCCAGTAGTCCCCCGGGCTGGGGGGCTGCCGGGGCCAACGTCCTGACTTTC. This encodes CASSPPGWGAAGANVLTF.

The chain has TRBV5-1 and TRBJ2-3, with 8 bases matching TRBD2. The CDR3 is made up of 18 amino acids. The germline V gene encodes CDR1 SGHRS and CDR2 YFSETQ. J was trimmed by 3 bases and V by 0 bases; bases with no gene match: 12. The CDR3 loop is CASSLGGLVSLFTDTQYF. The CDR3 DNA follows: TGCGCCAGCAGCTTGGGGGGACTAGTTTCTCTTTTTACAGATACGCAGTATTTT.